These 30 T cell receptor beta chains were sequenced from one sample in a study of tumor-infiltrating lymphocytes in primary liver carcinoma. Bulk tissue was left unsorted, and RNA and DNA were co-extracted from around 18-30 mg of it. Total RNA (approximately 0.5 ug) served as template for TCR beta cDNA synthesis primed by a constant-region primer. ARM-PCR, slightly modified, supplied the TCR beta libraries through three nested multiplex PCR rounds. Both of the initial two PCR rounds ran for about 11 cycles and employed TRBV1-TRBV30 forward primers alongside a C-beta reverse primer. Each CDR3 protein gets one entry after TCRdb re-called the multiplex PCR reads with MiXCR. Among about 50,000 distinct CDR3 sequences listed, around 77% were seen once. The sequencing input was liver tumor tissue from sampling region 5. This sample's subset: tumor region T5, tumor centre. These receptors were taken from a man between 40 and 49 years old with primary liver carcinoma and hepatitis B virus infection.

This clonotype was counted only a few times. DNA for the CDR3: TGTGCCAGCAGCTTACGGTCGGGACAGAACACCGGGGAGCTGTTTTTT. Residues: CASSLRSGQNTGELFF. The rearrangement links TRBV11-1 to TRBJ2-2; maybe TRBD1 (6 bases). CDR1 and CDR2 from the germline V gene are SGHAT and FQDESV (reference sequence). The CDR3 loop spans 16 amino acids. V was pared by 2 bases and J by 1 base, with 11 bases between.

Regarding this clonotype: The CDR3 does not close with the conserved phenylalanine or tryptophan, likely indicating a read error. The gene calls are TRBV4-1 and TRBJ1-5; D perhaps matches TRBD1 (5 bases). CDR1 and CDR2 (germline): MGHRA, YSYEKL. CDR3 length equals 15 residues. Trimming took 10 bases from V and 1 from J, leaving 17 bases between them. The CDR3 DNA reads as TGCGCCAACAGTCCCATGGAGGGGAGCAATCAGCCCCAGCATTCT. Translated, it gives CANSPMEGSNQPQHS.

This clonotype came up many times. The V and J genes are TRBV28 and TRBJ1-1; the match to TRBD1 covers 7 bases. The CDR3 runs 13 residues. Per the germline V gene, CDR1 is MDHEN and CDR2 is SYDVKM. V was pared by 4 bases and J by 10 bases, with 9 bases of the junction left unmatched. The CDR3 DNA sequence: TGTGCCAGCAGTTCACCGGCTACAGGGGCAGCTTTCTTT. Translated, it gives CASSSPATGAAFF.

Concerning this clonotype itself: This may be a read error, as it is one base from a much larger clone. The J gene is TRBJ1-1, the V gene TRBV7-9; tentatively, D is TRBD1 (6 bases). The CDR3 is 14 residues long. Deletions cut 7 bases from V and 10 bases from J, with 22 bases between. Germline V lookup: CDR1 SEHNR, CDR2 FQNEAQ (reference sequence). The CDR3 here is CASTLNQGSIRAFF. CDR3 DNA: TGTGCCAGCACCCTCAATCAGGGGAGTATTAGAGCTTTCTTT.

Comments on this clonotype: A read error is possible here, since a much larger clone lies one base away. The V gene is TRBV2, the J gene TRBJ2-2; D possibly corresponds to TRBD1 (6 bases). This CDR3 has 15 amino acids. Germline CDR1 and CDR2: SNHLY and FYNNEI. The CDR3 coding sequence is TGTACCAGCAGCATGACAGGTTTTAACACCGGGGAGCTGTTTTTT. Translation gives CTSSMTGFNTGELFF.

The V and J genes are TRBV11-2 and TRBJ1-1; the D gene is possibly TRBD1 (5 bases). CDR3 length equals 15 residues. The V and J ends lost 5 bases and 12 bases respectively, with 25 bases between them. Germline values: CDR1 SGHAT, CDR2 FQNNGV. As DNA, the CDR3 is TGTGCCAGCAGCCCGGGGCGTGGAAGTAACACTGAGACTTTCTTT. Amino acid sequence: CASSPGRGSNTETFF. Full variable domain (rest looked up from reference TRBV11-2 and TRBJ1-1): EAGVAQSPRYKIIEKRQSVAFWCNPISGHATLYWYQQILGQGPKLLIQFQNNGVVDDSQLPKDRFSAERLKGVDSTLKIQPAKLEDSAVYLCASSPGRGSNTETFFGQGTRLTVV.

The chain employs TRBV20-1 and TRBJ2-7; the D gene is possibly TRBD1 (6 bases). The CDR3 is 12 residues long. CDR1 and CDR2 from the germline V gene are DFQATT and SNEGSKA (reference sequence). Trimming removed 5 bases at V and 2 bases at J, with 10 bases between. The CDR3 loop reads CSAPTGPYEQYF. The CDR3 region has the DNA TGCAGTGCTCCCACAGGGCCCTACGAGCAGTACTTC.

Details on this clonotype: Likely a read error: the CDR3 ends without its conserved phenylalanine or tryptophan. The chain recombines TRBV4-1 with TRBJ1-5, with D uncertain. The CDR3 totals 15 residues. Trimming removed 6 bases at V and 2 bases at J, with 14 bases between. Germline lookup yields CDR1 MGHRA and CDR2 YSYEKL. CDR3 amino acids: CASSPIEVCNQPQHL. The CDR3 DNA reads TGCGCCAGCAGTCCCATAGAGGTGTGCAATCAGCCCCAGCATCTT.

The chain links TRBV7-9 to TRBJ2-3; D is unresolved. Germline CDR1 and CDR2: SEHNR and FQNEAQ (reference sequence). CDR3 length equals 16 residues. V shed 5 bases and J shed 0 bases, with 15 bases lying between them. The CDR3 DNA is TGTGCCAGCAGCGCAATTTCCGTGACCAGCACAGATACGCAGTATTTT. Protein product: CASSAISVTSTDTQYF.

The rearrangement uses TRBV14 and TRBJ2-1; D is possibly TRBD2 (6 bases). The V and J ends lost 10 bases and 5 bases respectively, with 24 bases between them. The CDR3 consists of 16 residues. Germline-derived CDR1 and CDR2 are SGHDN and FVKESK. CDR3 sequence: CANSAVAESVNNEQFF. DNA of the CDR3: TGTGCCAACAGTGCCGTAGCGGAATCGGTAAACAATGAGCAGTTCTTC.

A few counts support this clonotype. One end of the junction does not line up with germline, which may come from a read error. The rearrangement links TRBV11-1 to TRBJ2-4; TRBD2 matches 14 bases. Germline V gene lookup returns CDR1 SGHAT and CDR2 FQDESV (reference sequence). The CDR3 runs 17 residues. The DNA for the CDR3 is TGTGCCAGCAGCTTTCCCGGGACTAGCGGGAGCAAGAACATTCAGTGCTTC. This translates into CASSFPGTSGSKNIQCF.

By frequency in the sample, this clonotype is medium-sized. The chain carries TRBV12-3 or TRBV12-4 and TRBJ2-2; 10 positions match TRBD2. This CDR3 is 16 amino acids long. V lost 5 bases, J lost 8 bases, and 11 bases stayed unmatched. The CDR3 loop reads CASSPTASGRWGELFF. The DNA for the CDR3 is TGTGCCAGCAGTCCCACGGCTAGCGGGAGATGGGGGGAGCTGTTTTTT.

This clonotype came up a few times. J is TRBJ1-1 and V is TRBV6-1; possible D gene TRBD1, 5 bases. In germline, CDR1 is MNHNS, CDR2 SASEGT. The CDR3 extends over 13 amino acids. This chain's CDR3 is CTSSRVWDTEAFF. The CDR3 DNA sequence: TGTACTAGCAGCAGGGTCTGGGACACTGAAGCTTTCTTT.

The chain has TRBV7-9 and TRBJ1-1; D gene uncertain. The V end was cut by 3 bases, the J end by 13 bases, with 15 bases between. This CDR3 region has 12 residues. Germline V gene data show CDR1 as SEHNR and CDR2 as FQNEAQ (reference sequence). The CDR3 loop is CASSLSETKVFF. The CDR3 bases are TGTGCCAGCAGCTTGAGCGAGACTAAAGTTTTCTTT.

This clonotype came up once. The junction and the germline gene differ at one end; a read error may be behind it. The chain couples TRBV6-5 to TRBJ1-2; possibly TRBD1 for D (5 bases). Germline-derived CDR1 and CDR2 are MNHEY and SVGAGI. This CDR3 region has 14 residues. The CDR3 bases are TGTGCCAGCAATTACTCCGGTGGGGGGTATGGTTACACCTTC. Its protein is CASNYSGGGYGYTF.

The chain is built from TRBV5-5 and TRBJ1-2; D possibly corresponds to TRBD1 (6 bases). This CDR3 contains 15 residues. Germline V lookup: CDR1 SGHKS, CDR2 YYEKEE (reference sequence). Trimming took off 1 base at V and 0 bases at J, with 10 bases between the two ends. The CDR3 is CASSLSRTANYGYTF. As DNA, the CDR3 is TGTGCCAGCAGCTTGAGTAGGACAGCTAACTATGGCTACACCTTC.

This clonotype is a singleton in its sample. The junction differs from germline at one of its ends, possibly a read error. This chain uses TRBV12-3 or TRBV12-4 with TRBJ1-3; the D is unclear. The CDR3 is 16 residues long. The chain's CDR3 is CDSGDTGGLHGNTIYF. CDR3 nucleotide sequence: TGTGACAGCGGGGATACTGGCGGTCTTCATGGAAACACCATATATTTT.

On this clonotype itself: Sequence at one end of the junction differs from germline and may be a read error. The V call is TRBV28, the J call TRBJ2-6; D is perhaps TRBD1 or TRBD2 (6 bases each). Germline V gives CDR1 MDHEN, CDR2 SYDVKM. The length of the CDR3 is 19 residues. This CDR3 is CASSTQGQLDYSGANVLTF. CDR3 DNA: TGCGCCAGCAGTACACAGGGACAACTGGACTACTCTGGGGCCAACGTCCTGACTTTC.

The V and J genes are TRBV28 and TRBJ2-7; 7 bases match TRBD2. The CDR3 covers 14 residues. Germline values: CDR1 MDHEN, CDR2 SYDVKM. The CDR3 DNA sequence: TGTACCAGCAGTTTGGCGGGAGTCGCCAACGAGCAGTACGTC. This codes for CTSSLAGVANEQYV.

This clonotype was picked up many times. The chain is built from TRBV19 and TRBJ1-1; D not certain. Germline V gives CDR1 LNHDA, CDR2 SQIVND (reference sequence). V was cut by 6 bases and J by 9 bases, with 20 bases left in between. The CDR3 totals 14 residues. CDR3 DNA sequence: TGTGCCAGTAGCACAAACGGACCGTGGGCGCAAGCTTTCTTT. Translated: CASSTNGPWAQAFF.

This clonotype has just one count. The conserved final phenylalanine or tryptophan is absent from the CDR3, which likely points to a read error. The chain recombines TRBV5-1 with TRBJ2-1; D is uncertain. The CDR3 spans 12 residues. Trimming cost V 3 bases and J 10 bases, with 11 bases left between them. The germline V gene encodes CDR1 SGHRS and CDR2 YFSETQ. CDR3 nucleotide sequence: TGCGCCAGCAGCTCCTACACGGGCGAGCAGTTCCTC. It encodes CASSSYTGEQFL.

Concerning this clonotype: Likely a read error: the CDR3 ends without its conserved phenylalanine or tryptophan. This rearrangement joins TRBV29-1 to TRBJ2-1, with 8 bases that match TRBD1. Germline lookup yields CDR1 SQVTM and CDR2 ANQGSEA. The junction had 10 bases not matched to a gene; V was cut back by 8 bases and J by 7 bases. The CDR3 length is 13 residues. The DNA for the CDR3 is TGCAGCATTTGGACAGGGAACTTAAATGAGCAGTTCCTT. Protein product: CSIWTGNLNEQFL.

On this clonotype: Given the absence of the conserved phenylalanine or tryptophan at the CDR3 end, a read error is likely. The rearrangement links TRBV6-6 to TRBJ1-1; the match to TRBD1 covers 8 bases. The CDR3 spans 13 residues. Per the germline V gene, CDR1 is MNHNY and CDR2 is SVGAGI (reference sequence). The ends lost 5 bases at V and 5 bases at J; junction bases unmatched: 4. This CDR3 is CASSTGGTTEAFS. CDR3 sequence (DNA): TGTGCCAGCAGTACAGGGGGAACTACTGAAGCTTTCTCT.

About this clonotype itself: One end of the junction varies from germline; a read error may be responsible. The rearrangement links TRBV11-1 to TRBJ2-1; 7 positions match TRBD2. Germline V gene lookup returns CDR1 SGHAT and CDR2 FQDESV (reference sequence). CDR3 length equals 13 residues. CDR3 sequence reads: CTSSLGGPNEQFF. The CDR3 DNA is TGTACCAGCAGCCTGGGAGGGCCGAATGAGCAGTTCTTC.

This chain uses TRBV28 with TRBJ2-1; TRBD2 matches at 12 bases. Germline V gene sequence: CDR1 MDHEN, CDR2 SYDVKM. V trimming: 7 bases; J trimming: 8 bases; junction bases outside the gene matches: 9. The CDR3 runs 15 residues. The CDR3 nucleotides are TGTGCCAGCACCTCTAGCGGGGGGGGGGACCATGAGCAGTTCTTC. Translated, it gives CASTSSGGGDHEQFF.

Comments on this clonotype: One end of the junction varies from germline; a read error may be responsible. V gene TRBV11-2 combines with J gene TRBJ2-7; maybe TRBD1 (6 bases). CDR1 SGHAT and CDR2 FQNNGV come from the germline V gene. This CDR3 comprises 15 residues. This CDR3 reads CTSTLTLAGASEQYF. The DNA of the CDR3 is TGTACCAGCACCTTAACCCTAGCAGGGGCTAGCGAGCAGTACTTC.

For this clonotype: Mismatch with germline at one junction end may stem from a read error. The chain combines TRBV14 with TRBJ2-7; 8 bases fit TRBD1. This CDR3 is 15 amino acids long. Germline CDR1 SGHDN, CDR2 FVKESK. This chain's CDR3 is CASSRPGQGSYEQHF. In nucleotides, the CDR3 is TGTGCAAGCAGCCGACCAGGACAGGGCTCCTACGAGCAGCACTTC. The full variable domain, in which reference TRBV14 and TRBJ2-7 provide the parts outside the CDR3, is EAGVTQFPSHSVIEKGQTVTLRCDPISGHDNLYWYRRVMGKEIKFLLHFVKESKQDESGMPNNRFLAERTGGTYSTLKVQPAELEDSGVYFCASSRPGQGSYEQHFGPGTRLTVT.

V gene TRBV19 combines with J gene TRBJ2-1; 7 bases line up with TRBD1. The CDR3 is 18 amino acids. Germline CDR1 is LNHDA and CDR2 is SQIVND (reference sequence). The junction had 11 bases not matched to a gene; V was cut back by 3 bases and J by 0 bases. CDR3 bases: TGTGCCAGTAGTATCCCAACAGGGGTGAGGAGCTCCTACAATGAGCAGTTCTTC. Its translation: CASSIPTGVRSSYNEQFF.

The rearrangement links TRBV20-1 to TRBJ2-7; D ambiguous. V gave up 3 bases and J gave up 0 bases, with 15 bases separating them. CDR3 length: 15 residues. Germline V gene sequence: CDR1 DFQATT, CDR2 SNEGSKA (reference sequence). CDR3 nucleotides: TGCAGTGCTAGTATTCCCCTGGGAATCTCCTACGAGCAGTACTTC. Translating it yields CSASIPLGISYEQYF.

Of note for this clonotype: A much larger clonotype is one base distant, so this may be a read error. V is TRBV18 and J is TRBJ2-7, with no clear D. This CDR3 is built from 17 residues. CDR1 is KGHSH and CDR2 is LQKENI in the germline V gene. As DNA, the CDR3 is TGTGCCAGCTCACCACTGGCAACGGTACCCAGCTCCTACGAGCAGTGCTTC. Residues: CASSPLATVPSSYEQCF.